This TCR beta chain was sequenced for a study of cytomegalovirus exposure and HLA in healthy donors. Regarding the study as a whole: Generally TCR sequences proved uncommon, though certain public TCRs appeared in numerous donors. The study flagged some 170 TCR beta chains as cytomegalovirus-associated. It was confirmed in vitro that three of the CMV-associated chains were specific for CMV antigens.

The donors were members of the validation cohort, which comprised more than 90 subjects and was separate from the first cohort of several hundred subjects. Produced via immunoSEQ multiplex PCR; TCRdb's table is partial and in-frame only. The sample includes approximately 82,000 clones, roughly 96% of them seen just once. The count of this clone is one. Antigen: not known. The source is a woman aged 18-29 years in good health and CMV-seronegative. Sequenced material: PBMCs.

CDR3 amino acids: CAWILIPLAGGCPSTDTQYF. Here the CDR3 DNA reads TGTGCCTGGATTCTTATCCCGCTAGCGGGGGGCTGCCCTAGCACAGATACGCAGTATTTT. J is TRBJ2-3 and V is TRBV30, with 11 bases identical to TRBD2. This CDR3 is built from 20 residues. Unmatched junction bases numbered 18, after V lost 4 bases and J lost 0 bases. Per germline, CDR1 GTSNPN and CDR2 SVGIG (reference sequence).